This T cell receptor beta chain originates from a study of cytomegalovirus exposure and HLA in healthy donors. Trimming pared 3 bases from V and 2 bases from J, leaving 11 bases between. Germline V CDR1 and CDR2: MNHEY, SMNVEV (reference sequence). The CDR3 extends over 14 amino acids. The PCR was carried out with 60 Vbeta primers and 13 Jbeta primers. The table came from immunoSEQ multiplex PCR; TCRdb's copy has only in-frame clones and leaves some out. This sample yields around 100,000 clones, of which 80% to 90% are seen a single time; roughly 5.9% belongs to the top ten. The chain recombines TRBV27 with TRBJ2-7, with a possible D match to TRBD2 (6 bases). The source material was PBMCs. The receptor was derived from a woman younger than 35 in good health and CMV-seropositive. This CDR3 reads CASSFRAGTYEQYF. The CDR3 nucleotides read TGTGCCAGCAGTTTCCGGGCGGGGACCTACGAGCAGTACTTC.